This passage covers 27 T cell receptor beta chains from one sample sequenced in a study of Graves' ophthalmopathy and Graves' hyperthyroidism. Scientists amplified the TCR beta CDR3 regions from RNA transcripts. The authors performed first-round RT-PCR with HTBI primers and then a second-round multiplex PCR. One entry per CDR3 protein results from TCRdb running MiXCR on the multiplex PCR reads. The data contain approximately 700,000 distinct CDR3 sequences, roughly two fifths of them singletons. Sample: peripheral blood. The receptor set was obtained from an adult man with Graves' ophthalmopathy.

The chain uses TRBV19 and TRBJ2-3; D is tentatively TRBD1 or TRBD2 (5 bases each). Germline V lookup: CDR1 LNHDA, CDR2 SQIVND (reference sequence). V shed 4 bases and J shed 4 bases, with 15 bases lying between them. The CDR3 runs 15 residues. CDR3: CASSKGTTGSDTQYF. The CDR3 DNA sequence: TGTGCCAGTAGTAAAGGGACCACTGGGTCAGATACGCAGTATTTT.

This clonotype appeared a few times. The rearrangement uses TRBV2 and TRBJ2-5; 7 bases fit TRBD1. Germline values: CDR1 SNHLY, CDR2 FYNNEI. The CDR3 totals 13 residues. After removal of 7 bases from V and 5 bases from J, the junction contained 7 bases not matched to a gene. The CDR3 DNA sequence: TGTGCCAGCAACAGGGGTTGGGGTGAGACCCAGTACTTC. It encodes CASNRGWGETQYF.

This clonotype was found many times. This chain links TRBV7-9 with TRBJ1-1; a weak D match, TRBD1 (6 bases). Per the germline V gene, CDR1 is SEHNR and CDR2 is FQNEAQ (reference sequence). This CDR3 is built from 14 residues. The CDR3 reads CAPTGLDGDTEAFF. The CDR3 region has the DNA TGTGCACCGACAGGACTGGACGGGGACACTGAAGCTTTCTTT.

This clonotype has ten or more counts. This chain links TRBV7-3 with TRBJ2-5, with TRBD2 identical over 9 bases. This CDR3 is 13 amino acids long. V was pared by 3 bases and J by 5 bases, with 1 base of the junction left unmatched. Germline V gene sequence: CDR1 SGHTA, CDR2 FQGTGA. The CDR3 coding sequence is TGTGCCAGCAGCTTTAGCGGGGGTGAGACCCAGTACTTC. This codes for CASSFSGGETQYF.

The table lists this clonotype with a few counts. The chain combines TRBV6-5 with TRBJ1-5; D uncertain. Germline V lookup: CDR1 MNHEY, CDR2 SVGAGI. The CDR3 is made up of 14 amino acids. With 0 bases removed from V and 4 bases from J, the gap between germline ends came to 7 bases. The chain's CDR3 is CASSYSRGNQPQHF. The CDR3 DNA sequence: TGTGCCAGCAGTTACTCGCGTGGGAATCAGCCCCAGCATTTT.

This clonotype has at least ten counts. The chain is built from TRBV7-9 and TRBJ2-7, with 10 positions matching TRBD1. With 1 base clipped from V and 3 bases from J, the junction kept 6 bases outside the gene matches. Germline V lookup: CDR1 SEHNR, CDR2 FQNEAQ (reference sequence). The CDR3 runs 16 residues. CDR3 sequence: CASSLGGTGVSYEQYF. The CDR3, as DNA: TGTGCCAGCAGCTTAGGAGGGACAGGGGTCAGCTACGAGCAGTACTTC.

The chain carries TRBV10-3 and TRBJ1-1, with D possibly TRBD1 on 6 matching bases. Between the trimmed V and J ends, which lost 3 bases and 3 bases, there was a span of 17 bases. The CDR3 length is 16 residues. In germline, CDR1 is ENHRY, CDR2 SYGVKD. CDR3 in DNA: TGTGCCATCAGTGACCTACAGGGTCGTGGCTACACTGAAGCTTTCTTT. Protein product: CAISDLQGRGYTEAFF.

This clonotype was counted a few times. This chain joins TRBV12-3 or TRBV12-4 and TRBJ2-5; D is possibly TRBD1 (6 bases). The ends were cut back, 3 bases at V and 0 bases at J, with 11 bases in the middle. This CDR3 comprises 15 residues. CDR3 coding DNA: TGTGCCAGCAGTTTGGGGACACCGTACCAAGAGACCCAGTACTTC. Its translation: CASSLGTPYQETQYF.

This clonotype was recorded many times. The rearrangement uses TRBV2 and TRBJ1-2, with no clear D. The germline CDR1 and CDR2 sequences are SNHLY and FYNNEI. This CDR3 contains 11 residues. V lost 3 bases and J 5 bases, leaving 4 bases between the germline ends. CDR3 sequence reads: CASSEAYGYTF. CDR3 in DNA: TGTGCCAGCAGTGAGGCTTATGGCTACACCTTC.

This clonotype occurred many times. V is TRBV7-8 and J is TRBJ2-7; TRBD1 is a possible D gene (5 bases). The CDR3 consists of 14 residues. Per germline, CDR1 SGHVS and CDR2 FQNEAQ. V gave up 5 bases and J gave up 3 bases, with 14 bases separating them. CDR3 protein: CASSPHTGRYEQYF. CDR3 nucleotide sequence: TGTGCCAGCAGCCCTCATACAGGTCGCTACGAGCAGTACTTC.

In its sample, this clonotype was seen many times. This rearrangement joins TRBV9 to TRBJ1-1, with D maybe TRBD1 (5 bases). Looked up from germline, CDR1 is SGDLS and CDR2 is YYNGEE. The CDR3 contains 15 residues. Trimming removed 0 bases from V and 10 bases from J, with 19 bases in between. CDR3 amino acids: CASSVAFTVEGRAFF. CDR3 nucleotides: TGTGCCAGCAGCGTAGCCTTCACAGTGGAGGGGAGAGCTTTCTTT.

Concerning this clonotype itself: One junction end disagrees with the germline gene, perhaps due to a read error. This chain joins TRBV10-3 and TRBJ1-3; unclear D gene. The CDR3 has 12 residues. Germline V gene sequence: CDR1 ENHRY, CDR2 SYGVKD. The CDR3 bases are TGTGCCATCGGTGATACTAGAAACACCATATATTTT. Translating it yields CAIGDTRNTIYF.

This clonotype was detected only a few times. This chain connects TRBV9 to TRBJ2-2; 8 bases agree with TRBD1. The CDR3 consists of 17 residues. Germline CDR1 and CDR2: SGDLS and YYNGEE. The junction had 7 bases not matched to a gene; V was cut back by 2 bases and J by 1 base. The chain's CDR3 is CASSVTGASWNTGELFF. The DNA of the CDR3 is TGTGCCAGCAGCGTGACAGGGGCCTCCTGGAACACCGGGGAGCTGTTTTTT.

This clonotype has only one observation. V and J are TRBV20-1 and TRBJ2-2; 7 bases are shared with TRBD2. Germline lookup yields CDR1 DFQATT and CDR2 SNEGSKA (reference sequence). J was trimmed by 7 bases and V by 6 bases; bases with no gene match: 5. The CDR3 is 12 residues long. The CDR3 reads CSAARELGELFF. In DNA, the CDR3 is TGCAGTGCCGCGCGGGAGCTCGGGGAGCTGTTTTTT.

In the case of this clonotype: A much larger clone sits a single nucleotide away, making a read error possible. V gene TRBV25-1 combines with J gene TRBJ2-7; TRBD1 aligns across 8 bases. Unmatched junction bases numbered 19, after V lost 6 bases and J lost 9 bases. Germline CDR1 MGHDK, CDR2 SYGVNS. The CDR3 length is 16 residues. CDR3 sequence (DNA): TGTGCCAGCAGCACGGACAGGGAAGGGTTTATCGACGGGCAGTACTTC. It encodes CASSTDREGFIDGQYF.

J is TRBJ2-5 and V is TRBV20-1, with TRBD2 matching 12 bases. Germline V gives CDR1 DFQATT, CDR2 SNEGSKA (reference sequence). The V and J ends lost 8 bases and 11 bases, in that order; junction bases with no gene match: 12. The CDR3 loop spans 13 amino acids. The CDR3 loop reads CSSLAGGLDTQYF. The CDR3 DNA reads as TGCAGTTCACTAGCGGGAGGATTGGATACGCAGTACTTC.

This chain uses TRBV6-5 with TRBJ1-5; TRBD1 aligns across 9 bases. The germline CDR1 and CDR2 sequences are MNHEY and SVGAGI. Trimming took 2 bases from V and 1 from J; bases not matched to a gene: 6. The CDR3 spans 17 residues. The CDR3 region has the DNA TGTGCCAGCAGTTACCCCAACAGGGGGCAAAGCAATCAGCCCCAGCATTTT. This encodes CASSYPNRGQSNQPQHF.

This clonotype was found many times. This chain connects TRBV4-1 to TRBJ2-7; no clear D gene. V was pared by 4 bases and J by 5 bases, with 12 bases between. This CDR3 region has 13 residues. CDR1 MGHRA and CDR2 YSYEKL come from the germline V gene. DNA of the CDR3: TGCGCCAGCAGCCCCTTGAGCGAGCACGAGCAGTACTTC. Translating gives CASSPLSEHEQYF.

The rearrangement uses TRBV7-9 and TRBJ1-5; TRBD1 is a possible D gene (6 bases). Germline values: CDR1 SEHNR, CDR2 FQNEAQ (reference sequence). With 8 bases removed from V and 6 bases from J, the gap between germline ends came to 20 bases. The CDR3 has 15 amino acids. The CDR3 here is CASSPSDGGFQPQHF. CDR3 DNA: TGTGCCAGCTCACCCTCGGACGGGGGCTTTCAGCCCCAGCATTTT.

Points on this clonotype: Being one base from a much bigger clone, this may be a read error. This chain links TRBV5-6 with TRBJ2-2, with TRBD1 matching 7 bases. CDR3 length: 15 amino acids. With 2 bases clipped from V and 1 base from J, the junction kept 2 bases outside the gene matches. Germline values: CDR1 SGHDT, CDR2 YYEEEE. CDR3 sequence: CASSFRTGNTGELFF. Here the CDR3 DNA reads TGTGCCAGCAGCTTTCGGACAGGGAACACCGGGGAGCTGTTTTTT.

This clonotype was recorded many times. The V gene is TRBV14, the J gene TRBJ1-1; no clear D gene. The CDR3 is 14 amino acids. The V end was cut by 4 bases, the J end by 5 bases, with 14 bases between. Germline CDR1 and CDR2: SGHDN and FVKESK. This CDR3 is CASSRPEESTEAFF. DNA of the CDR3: TGTGCCAGCAGCCGTCCAGAGGAGTCGACTGAAGCTTTCTTT.

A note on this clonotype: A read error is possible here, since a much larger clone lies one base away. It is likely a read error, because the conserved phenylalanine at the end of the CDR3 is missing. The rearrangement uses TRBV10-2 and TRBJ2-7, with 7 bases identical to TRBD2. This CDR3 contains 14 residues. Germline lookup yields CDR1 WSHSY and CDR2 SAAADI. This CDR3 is CASSSLRTSYEQYL. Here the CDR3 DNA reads TGTGCCAGCAGCTCTCTTCGGACTAGCTACGAGCAGTACCTC.

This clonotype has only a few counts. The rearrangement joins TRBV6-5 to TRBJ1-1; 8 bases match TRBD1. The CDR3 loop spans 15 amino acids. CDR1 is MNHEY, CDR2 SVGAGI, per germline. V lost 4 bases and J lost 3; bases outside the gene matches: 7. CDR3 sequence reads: CASSWDDRGHTEAFF. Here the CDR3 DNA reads TGTGCCAGCAGTTGGGATGACAGGGGACACACTGAAGCTTTCTTT.

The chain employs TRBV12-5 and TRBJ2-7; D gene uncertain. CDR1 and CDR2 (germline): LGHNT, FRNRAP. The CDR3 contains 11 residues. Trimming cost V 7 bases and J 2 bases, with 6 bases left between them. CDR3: CASEAAYEQYF. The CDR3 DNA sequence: TGTGCTAGTGAGGCGGCCTACGAGCAGTACTTC.

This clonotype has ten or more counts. The CDR3 reads CSARGTGNRRFTEAFF. DNA for the CDR3: TGCAGTGCTAGAGGAACAGGTAATCGAAGGTTCACTGAAGCTTTCTTT. This chain joins TRBV20-1 and TRBJ1-1; D might be TRBD1 (5 bases). V gave up 1 base and J gave up 4 bases, with 19 bases separating them. The CDR3 runs 16 residues. Germline lookup yields CDR1 DFQATT and CDR2 SNEGSKA (reference sequence).

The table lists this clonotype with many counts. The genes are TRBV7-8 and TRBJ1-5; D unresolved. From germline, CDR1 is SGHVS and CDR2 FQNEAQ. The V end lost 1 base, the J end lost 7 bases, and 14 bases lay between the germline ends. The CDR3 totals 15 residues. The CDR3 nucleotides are TGTGCCAGCAGCTTAGACCCCCCTAGAGGCCAGCCCCAGCATTTT. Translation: CASSLDPPRGQPQHF. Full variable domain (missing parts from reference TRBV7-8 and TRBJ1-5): GAGVSQSPRYKVAKRGQDVALRCDPISGHVSLFWYQQALGQGPEFLTYFQNEAQLDKSGLPSDRFFAERPEGSVSTLKIQRTQQEDSAVYLCASSLDPPRGQPQHFGDGTRLSIL.

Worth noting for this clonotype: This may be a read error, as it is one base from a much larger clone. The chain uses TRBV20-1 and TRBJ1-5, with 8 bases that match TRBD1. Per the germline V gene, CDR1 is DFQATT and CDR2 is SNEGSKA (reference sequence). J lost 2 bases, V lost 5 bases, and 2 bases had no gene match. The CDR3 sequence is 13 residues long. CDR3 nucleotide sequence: TGCAGTGCTGGGGGACAGGGCAATCAGCCCCAGCATTTT. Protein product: CSAGGQGNQPQHF.